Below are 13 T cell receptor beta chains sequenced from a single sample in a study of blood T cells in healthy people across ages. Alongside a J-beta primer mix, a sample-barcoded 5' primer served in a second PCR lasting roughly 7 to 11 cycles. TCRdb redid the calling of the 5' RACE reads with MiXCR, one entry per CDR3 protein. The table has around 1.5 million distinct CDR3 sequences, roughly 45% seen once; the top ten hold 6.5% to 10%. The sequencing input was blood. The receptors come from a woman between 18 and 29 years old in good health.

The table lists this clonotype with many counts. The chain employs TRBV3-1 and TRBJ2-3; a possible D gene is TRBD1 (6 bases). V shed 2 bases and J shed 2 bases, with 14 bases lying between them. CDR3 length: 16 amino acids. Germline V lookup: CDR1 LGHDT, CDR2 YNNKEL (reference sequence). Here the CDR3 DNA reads TGTGCCAGCAGCCAACACAGGGAGATCTTCACAGATACGCAGTATTTT. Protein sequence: CASSQHREIFTDTQYF.

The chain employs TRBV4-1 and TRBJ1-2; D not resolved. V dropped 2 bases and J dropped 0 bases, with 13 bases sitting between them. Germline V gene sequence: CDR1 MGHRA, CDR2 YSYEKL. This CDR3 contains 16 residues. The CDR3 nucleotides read TGCGCCAGCAGCCAAAAAGCCCTACCGGCTAACTATGGCTACACCTTC. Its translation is CASSQKALPANYGYTF.

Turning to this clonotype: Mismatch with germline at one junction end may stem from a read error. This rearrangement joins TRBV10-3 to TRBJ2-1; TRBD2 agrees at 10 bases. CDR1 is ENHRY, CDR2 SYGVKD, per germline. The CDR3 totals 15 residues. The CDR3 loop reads CAIRQAGGDSNEQVF. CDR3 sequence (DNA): TGTGCCATCCGTCAAGCGGGAGGGGACTCCAATGAGCAGGTCTTC.

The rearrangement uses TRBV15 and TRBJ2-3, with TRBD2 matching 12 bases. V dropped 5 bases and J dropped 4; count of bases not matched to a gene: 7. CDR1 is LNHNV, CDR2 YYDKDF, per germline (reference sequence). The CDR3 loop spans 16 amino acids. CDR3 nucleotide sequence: TGTGCCACCAGCCCCCTTCGACTAGCGGGAGCAGATACGCAGTATTTT. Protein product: CATSPLRLAGADTQYF.

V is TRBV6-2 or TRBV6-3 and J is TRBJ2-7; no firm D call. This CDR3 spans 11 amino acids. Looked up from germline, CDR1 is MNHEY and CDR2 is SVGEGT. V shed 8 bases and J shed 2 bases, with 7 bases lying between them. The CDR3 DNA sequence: TGTGCCAGCGAGCAGGCCTACGAGCAGTACTTC. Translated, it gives CASEQAYEQYF.

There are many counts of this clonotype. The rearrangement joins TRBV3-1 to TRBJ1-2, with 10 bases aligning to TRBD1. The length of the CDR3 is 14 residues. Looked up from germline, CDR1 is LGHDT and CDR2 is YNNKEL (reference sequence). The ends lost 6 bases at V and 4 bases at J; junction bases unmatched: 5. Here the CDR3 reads CASSPRDRGYGYTF. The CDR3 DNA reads TGTGCCAGCAGTCCTAGGGACAGGGGCTATGGCTACACCTTC.

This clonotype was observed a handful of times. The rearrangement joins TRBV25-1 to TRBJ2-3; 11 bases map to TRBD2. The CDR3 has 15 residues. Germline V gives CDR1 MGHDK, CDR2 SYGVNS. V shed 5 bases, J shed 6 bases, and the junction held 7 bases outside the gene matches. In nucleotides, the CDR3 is TGTGCCAGCAGTTCACTAGCGGGAGACTGGGATACGCAGTATTTT. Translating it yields CASSSLAGDWDTQYF.

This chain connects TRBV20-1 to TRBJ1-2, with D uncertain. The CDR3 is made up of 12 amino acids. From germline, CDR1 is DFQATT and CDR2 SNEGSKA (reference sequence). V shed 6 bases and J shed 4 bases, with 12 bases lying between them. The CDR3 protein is CSARHVFYGYTF. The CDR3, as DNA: TGCAGTGCAAGACACGTCTTCTATGGCTACACCTTC.

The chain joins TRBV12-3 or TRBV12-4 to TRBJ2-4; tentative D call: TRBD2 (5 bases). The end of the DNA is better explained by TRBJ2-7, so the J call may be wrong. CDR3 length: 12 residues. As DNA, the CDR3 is TGTGCCAGCAGTTTAGGACTATTCGAGCAGTACTTC. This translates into CASSLGLFEQYF.

The CDR3 sequence is CSHRDLHYEQYF. Here the CDR3 DNA reads TGCAGCCACCGGGACCTCCACTACGAGCAGTACTTC. The V gene is TRBV20-1, the J gene TRBJ2-7, with D perhaps matching TRBD1 or TRBD2 (5 bases each). This CDR3 is 12 amino acids long. CDR1 DFQATT and CDR2 SNEGSKA come from the germline V gene (reference sequence).

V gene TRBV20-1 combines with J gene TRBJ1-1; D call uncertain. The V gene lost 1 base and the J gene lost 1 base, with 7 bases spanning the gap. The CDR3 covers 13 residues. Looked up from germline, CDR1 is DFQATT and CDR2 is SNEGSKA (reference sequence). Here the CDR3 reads CSARVFRNTEAFF. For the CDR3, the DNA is TGCAGTGCTAGAGTTTTCAGGAACACTGAAGCTTTCTTT.

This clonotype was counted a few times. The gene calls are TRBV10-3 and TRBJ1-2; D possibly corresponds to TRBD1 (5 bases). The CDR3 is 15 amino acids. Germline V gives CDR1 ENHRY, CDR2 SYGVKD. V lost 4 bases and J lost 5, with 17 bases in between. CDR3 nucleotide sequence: TGTGCCATCAGTGCGGGGGATTCGGTCGAGTATGGCTACACCTTC. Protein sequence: CAISAGDSVEYGYTF.

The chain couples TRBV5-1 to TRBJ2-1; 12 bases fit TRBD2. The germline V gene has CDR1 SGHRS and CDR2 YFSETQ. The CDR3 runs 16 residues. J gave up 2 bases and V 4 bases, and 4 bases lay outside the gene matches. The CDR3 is CASSRLAGVAYNEQFF. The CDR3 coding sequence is TGCGCCAGCAGCAGACTAGCGGGAGTCGCCTACAATGAGCAGTTCTTC.